What follows are 27 T cell receptor beta chains derived from one specimen sequenced in a study of cytomegalovirus exposure and HLA in healthy donors. Use of 60 Vbeta and 13 Jbeta primers characterized the PCR. The method was immunoSEQ multiplex PCR; TCRdb's version includes in-frame clones alone and lacks a portion of them. The table includes 170,000 or so clones, 65% to 80% detected once. Material for sequencing was PBMCs. The receptor set was obtained from a woman in her 50s in good health and CMV-seropositive.

The chain links TRBV9 to TRBJ2-1, with TRBD2 as a possible D gene (5 bases). Germline-derived CDR1 and CDR2 are SGDLS and YYNGEE. This CDR3 is built from 13 residues. With 0 bases removed from V and 7 bases from J, the gap between germline ends came to 8 bases. CDR3 coding DNA: TGTGCCAGCAGCGTAGGAACTAGTAATGAGCAGTTCTTC. Translated, it gives CASSVGTSNEQFF.

In nucleotides, the CDR3 is TGTGCCAGCAGCTTCGACAGGGGGAGGATGGAGACCCAGTACTTC. This translates into CASSFDRGRMETQYF. The chain uses TRBV7-2 and TRBJ2-5; TRBD1 matches 9 bases. Germline V lookup: CDR1 SGHTA, CDR2 FQGNSA. The J segment lost 5 bases and the V segment lost 3 bases, leaving 7 bases of the junction unmatched. This CDR3 is 15 amino acids long.

V usage is TRBV7-2 and J usage is TRBJ2-3, with 13 bases matching TRBD2. This CDR3 is 15 amino acids long. J lost 9 bases, V lost 1 base, and 4 bases had no gene match. Per germline, CDR1 SGHTA and CDR2 FQGNSA. The CDR3 bases are TGTGCCAGCAGCTTAGGACTAGCGGGAGGCGGCACGCAGTATTTT. Protein product: CASSLGLAGGGTQYF.

The chain uses TRBV5-1 and TRBJ2-3; 11 bases map to TRBD2. V shed 6 bases, J shed 2 bases, and the junction held 5 bases outside the gene matches. Per the germline V gene, CDR1 is SGHRS and CDR2 is YFSETQ. The CDR3 totals 15 residues. The CDR3 nucleotides are TGCGCCAGCACCTTAGCGGGAGGGCTCACAGATACGCAGTATTTT. As protein: CASTLAGGLTDTQYF.

The chain uses TRBV4-1 and TRBJ2-1, with TRBD1 as a possible D gene (6 bases). CDR1 is MGHRA and CDR2 is YSYEKL in the germline V gene. CDR3 length: 16 amino acids. The ends were cut back, 6 bases at V and 0 bases at J, with 15 bases in the middle. The CDR3 bases are TGCGCCAGCAGTTTGACAGGCCGAAGCTCCTACAATGAGCAGTTCTTC. Protein sequence: CASSLTGRSSYNEQFF.

The rearrangement joins TRBV19 to TRBJ1-2, with D perhaps TRBD1 (6 bases). Germline V gene sequence: CDR1 LNHDA, CDR2 SQIVND (reference sequence). The CDR3 spans 13 residues. V lost 1 base to trimming and J lost 6 bases, with 9 bases between them. CDR3 nucleotide sequence: TGTGCCAGTAGTATAGGACAGGTAGATGGCTACACCTTC. It specifies CASSIGQVDGYTF. The entire variable domain, with the rest obtained from reference TRBV19 and TRBJ1-2, is as follows: DGGITQSPKYLFRKEGQNVTLSCEQNLNHDAMYWYRQDPGQGLRLIYYSQIVNDFQKGDIAEGYSVSREKKESFPLTVTSAQKNPTAFYLCASSIGQVDGYTFGSGTRLTVV.

For this clone: Other nucleotide sequences in the sample specify the same CDR3. The genes are TRBV18 and TRBJ2-5; D gene unclear. V was shortened by 5 bases and J by 4 bases, with 5 bases between the two germline ends. Germline V gene lookup returns CDR1 KGHSH and CDR2 LQKENI. The CDR3 length is 11 residues. CDR3 residues: CASSSGETQYF. The CDR3 coding sequence is TGTGCCAGCTCATCGGGAGAGACCCAGTACTTC.

This clone has more than one count but fewer than ten. V gene TRBV6-1 combines with J gene TRBJ1-2, with 7 bases matching TRBD1. Germline loops: CDR1 MNHNS, CDR2 SASEGT. After removal of 6 bases from V and 7 bases from J, the junction contained 8 bases not matched to a gene. The CDR3 length is 13 residues. As DNA, the CDR3 is TGTGCCAGCAGCGAGGGGGCCGGGATTGGCTACACCTTC. Translating gives CASSEGAGIGYTF.

V gene TRBV28 combines with J gene TRBJ2-7, with D perhaps TRBD1 or TRBD2 (9 bases each). V gave up 10 bases and J gave up 4 bases, with 38 bases separating them. CDR3 length: 20 amino acids. Per the germline V gene, CDR1 is MDHEN and CDR2 is SYDVKM. The CDR3 loop reads CATEGDRASGRPGGTYEQYF. The CDR3 bases are TGTGCCACCGAAGGGGACAGGGCGAGCGGGAGGCCGGGGGGAACGTACGAGCAGTACTTC.

The CDR3: CASSSGTSGSWDNEQFF. The CDR3 DNA reads TGCGCCAGCAGCTCTGGGACTAGCGGGAGTTGGGACAATGAGCAGTTCTTC. The V gene is TRBV5-1, the J gene TRBJ2-1, with 14 nucleotides matching TRBD2. V trimming: 3 bases; J trimming: 5 bases; junction bases outside the gene matches: 7. The germline CDR1 and CDR2 sequences are SGHRS and YFSETQ. There are 17 residues in the CDR3.

The V gene is TRBV11-3, the J gene TRBJ2-7, with D maybe TRBD2 (7 bases). Germline assignment: CDR1 SGHNT and CDR2 YENEEA. The V and J ends lost 5 bases and 8 bases respectively, with 22 bases between them. There are 15 residues in the CDR3. The DNA for the CDR3 is TGTGCCAGCAGCCATTTAGGGGGGGAGAAATACCAGCAGTACTTC. Translated, it gives CASSHLGGEKYQQYF.

The chain employs TRBV10-3 and TRBJ1-1; a possible D gene is TRBD1 (5 bases). The CDR3 has 15 residues. Germline CDR1 and CDR2: ENHRY and SYGVKD. Trimming took 3 bases from V and 3 from J, leaving 14 bases between them. CDR3 loop: CAISDRGVGDTEAFF. The DNA of the CDR3 is TGTGCCATCAGTGATAGGGGTGTCGGTGACACTGAAGCTTTCTTT.

The chain couples TRBV27 to TRBJ1-5; 10 bases line up with TRBD1. Germline V gene data show CDR1 as MNHEY and CDR2 as SMNVEV (reference sequence). CDR3 length: 15 residues. V was pared by 6 bases and J by 3 bases, with 5 bases of the junction left unmatched. The DNA for the CDR3 is TGTGCCAGCAGCTCCGGGACAGGGGCCAATCAGCCCCAGCATTTT. Its translation: CASSSGTGANQPQHF.

This sequence joins TRBV7-2 and TRBJ1-2; no clear D. V lost 6 bases to trimming and J lost 7 bases, with 12 bases between them. The germline V gene has CDR1 SGHTA and CDR2 FQGNSA. The CDR3 spans 12 residues. In DNA form, the CDR3 reads TGTGCCAGCAGTCGCGGGGAGGCTGGCTACACCTTC. Its protein is CASSRGEAGYTF. Looking up the rest from reference TRBV7-2 and TRBJ1-2 gives the full variable domain: GAGVSQSPSNKVTEKGKDVELRCDPISGHTALYWYRQSLGQGLEFLIYFQGNSAPDKSGLPSDRFSAERTGGSVSTLTIQRTQQEDSAVYLCASSRGEAGYTFGSGTRLTVV.

This chain joins TRBV9 and TRBJ1-1, with 7 bases matching TRBD1. Germline-derived CDR1 and CDR2 are SGDLS and YYNGEE. Unmatched junction bases numbered 6, after V lost 3 bases and J lost 1 base. The CDR3 sequence is 15 residues long. The CDR3 sequence: CASSGGGTENTEAFF. The CDR3 bases are TGTGCCAGCAGCGGAGGGGGGACAGAGAACACTGAAGCTTTCTTT.

The V and J genes are TRBV7-6 and TRBJ2-7, with TRBD1 as a possible D gene (6 bases). The V gene's germline CDR1 is SGHVS and CDR2 FNYEAQ. The CDR3 is 12 amino acids. The V end lost 5 bases, the J end lost 3 bases, and 8 bases lay between the germline ends. CDR3 loop: CASSRGGYEQYF. CDR3 nucleotides: TGTGCCAGCAGCCGAGGGGGCTACGAGCAGTACTTC.

The V and J genes are TRBV4-1 and TRBJ2-5; 9 bases align to TRBD2. CDR3 size: 19 residues. J was trimmed by 0 bases and V by 0 bases; bases with no gene match: 11. Germline CDR1 reads MGHRA; CDR2 reads YSYEKL. CDR3 loop: CASSQDRAGGSLNQETQYF. CDR3 sequence (DNA): TGCGCCAGCAGCCAAGATCGTGCGGGGGGGTCCCTTAACCAAGAGACCCAGTACTTC.

A note on this clone: An end of the junction does not agree with germline; a read error may underlie this. The chain combines TRBV7-7 with TRBJ2-6, with a tentative D call TRBD1 (5 bases). The V gene's germline CDR1 is SSHAT and CDR2 FNYEAQ (reference sequence). CDR3 length: 13 amino acids. The CDR3 sequence is CASSPSGANGLTF. DNA of the CDR3: TGTGCTAGCAGCCCATCTGGGGCCAACGGCCTGACTTTC.

This rearrangement joins TRBV7-2 to TRBJ1-1; D gene ambiguous. V was pared by 1 base and J by 1 base, with 7 bases between. The CDR3 has 14 residues. Germline V gene lookup returns CDR1 SGHTA and CDR2 FQGNSA. The CDR3 region is CASSLEAGNTEAFF. The CDR3 coding sequence is TGTGCCAGCAGCTTAGAGGCAGGGAACACTGAAGCTTTCTTT.

This clone has only one observation. The chain employs TRBV19 and TRBJ2-1, with 8 bases that match TRBD2. This CDR3 spans 15 amino acids. Unmatched junction bases numbered 7, after V lost 7 bases and J lost 2 bases. Germline CDR1 is LNHDA and CDR2 is SQIVND (reference sequence). The CDR3: CASMERGPTYNEQFF. CDR3 bases: TGTGCCAGTATGGAGCGGGGGCCGACCTACAATGAGCAGTTCTTC.

The CDR3 region has the DNA TGTGCCAGCAGTGAACAAAGCGTGAACACTGAAGCTTTCTTT. Amino acids: CASSEQSVNTEAFF. The rearrangement uses TRBV6-1 and TRBJ1-1; D uncertain. In germline, CDR1 is MNHNS, CDR2 SASEGT. CDR3 length: 14 residues. Trimming shortened V by 2 bases and J by 0 bases, and 7 bases separated the two germline ends.

In regard to this clone: Additional DNA sequences in this sample encode the identical CDR3. The genes are TRBV15 and TRBJ1-2, with TRBD1 matching over 9 bases. Unmatched junction bases numbered 5, after V lost 5 bases and J lost 7 bases. The CDR3 consists of 13 residues. Germline V CDR1 and CDR2: LNHNV, YYDKDF (reference sequence). The CDR3 reads CATSRDRVGGYTF. CDR3 in DNA: TGTGCCACCAGCCGGGACAGGGTAGGTGGCTACACCTTC.

V usage is TRBV9 and J usage is TRBJ2-3, with unresolved D. Germline-derived CDR1 and CDR2 are SGDLS and YYNGEE. V was cut by 0 bases and J by 9 bases, with 5 bases left in between. This CDR3 region has 11 residues. In DNA, the CDR3 is TGTGCCAGCAGCGTAGAAGCCACGCAGTATTTT. Protein: CASSVEATQYF.

The V and J genes are TRBV4-3 and TRBJ2-1, with a possible D match to TRBD2 (6 bases). V was clipped by 0 bases and J by 4 bases, with 10 bases between them. Germline V lookup: CDR1 LGHNA, CDR2 YSLEER. There are 15 residues in the CDR3. The CDR3 reads CASSQDRDSYNEQFF. CDR3 in DNA: TGCGCCAGCAGCCAAGATAGGGACTCGTACAATGAGCAGTTCTTC.

This clone was recorded once. This chain connects TRBV5-1 to TRBJ2-1, with 8 bases fitting TRBD1. This CDR3 comprises 14 residues. Unmatched junction bases numbered 6, after V lost 4 bases and J lost 6 bases. CDR1 SGHRS and CDR2 YFSETQ come from the germline V gene. In DNA form, the CDR3 reads TGCGCCAGCAGCCTGACAGGGACAGGCAATGAGCAGTTCTTC. Its translation is CASSLTGTGNEQFF.

The CDR3 here is CASSLLLARETQYF. CDR3 nucleotide sequence: TGCGCCAGCAGCTTGCTTCTAGCACGGGAGACCCAGTACTTC. This rearrangement joins TRBV5-1 to TRBJ2-5, with D perhaps TRBD2 (5 bases). Germline CDR1 and CDR2: SGHRS and YFSETQ. CDR3 size: 14 residues. The V and J ends lost 1 base and 5 bases respectively, with 12 bases between them.

The chain uses TRBV5-5 and TRBJ2-2, with 16 bases that match TRBD2. CDR3 length: 17 residues. Trimming removed 4 bases from V and 5 bases from J; junction bases left unmatched: 5. Germline V gene lookup returns CDR1 SGHKS and CDR2 YYEKEE (reference sequence). The CDR3 here is CASSPPGLAGGTGELFF. CDR3 sequence (DNA): TGTGCCAGCAGCCCACCGGGACTAGCGGGAGGGACCGGGGAGCTGTTTTTT.